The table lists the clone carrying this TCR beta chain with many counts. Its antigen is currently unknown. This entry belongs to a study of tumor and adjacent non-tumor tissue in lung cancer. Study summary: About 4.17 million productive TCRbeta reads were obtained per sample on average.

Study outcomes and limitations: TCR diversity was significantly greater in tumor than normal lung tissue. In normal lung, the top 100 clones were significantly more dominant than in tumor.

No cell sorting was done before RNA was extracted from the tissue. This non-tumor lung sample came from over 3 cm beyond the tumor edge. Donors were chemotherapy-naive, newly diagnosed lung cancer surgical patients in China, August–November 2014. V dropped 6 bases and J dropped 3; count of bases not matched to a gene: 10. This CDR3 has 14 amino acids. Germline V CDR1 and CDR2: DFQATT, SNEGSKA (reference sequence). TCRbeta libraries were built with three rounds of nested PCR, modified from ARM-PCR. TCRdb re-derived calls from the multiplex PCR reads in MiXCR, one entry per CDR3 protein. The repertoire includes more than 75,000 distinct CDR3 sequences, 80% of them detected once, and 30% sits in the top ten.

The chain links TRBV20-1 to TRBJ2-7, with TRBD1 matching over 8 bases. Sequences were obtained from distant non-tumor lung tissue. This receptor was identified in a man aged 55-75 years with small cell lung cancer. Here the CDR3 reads CSALLDRDGYEQYF. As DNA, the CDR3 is TGCAGTGCCCTACTGGACAGGGACGGCTACGAGCAGTACTTC.